A selection of T cell receptor beta chains follows, all from one sample in a study of blood T cell repertoires in COVID-19. TCRdb's table, derived via immunoSEQ multiplex PCR, lists solely in-frame clones and lacks some. The sample has around 61,000 clones, roughly 86% seen once. The sample comprised peripheral blood. The source of these receptors is a man aged 55 to 70 with acute or convalescent COVID-19. The conserved cysteine and the conserved F or W are not part of the CDR3 here.

v_call	j_call	cdr3_length	cdr3_aa
TRBV5-1	TRBJ2-5	13	ASSLVGQEQETQY
TRBV9	TRBJ2-2	13	ASSARDRVTGELF
TRBV9	TRBJ1-4	11	ASSAGVGEKLF
TRBV24-1	TRBJ1-5	9	ARQAPQPQH
TRBV29-1	TRBJ1-5	11	SGGQGINQPQH
TRBV15	TRBJ1-3	12	ATGTGGLGNTIY
TRBV6-5	TRBJ1-5	13	ASSHQSGEGQPQH
TRBV7-3	TRBJ1-1	11	ASSYRVNTEAF
TRBV6-6	TRBJ2-1	11	ASSLQKYNEQF
TRBV27	TRBJ1-2	15	ASSLDRGAVGVFGYT
TRBV3-1/TRBV3-2	TRBJ2-2	13	ASSIRQGNTGELF
TRBV7-9	TRBJ2-3	16	ASSPLKYTPSGSDTQY
TRBV19	TRBJ1-3	12	ASTSDRSGNTIY
TRBV2	TRBJ2-2	12	ASRRGGYTGELF
TRBV28	TRBJ1-2	12	ASSTGGDGYGYT
TRBV6-1	TRBJ1-3	13	ASSDPGKSGNTIY
TRBV2	TRBJ2-5	15	ASSVGLAGGNQETQY
TRBV6-1	TRBJ2-7	10	ASKREGYEQY
TRBV5-4	TRBJ1-2	16	ASSSGGPSGTGGYGYT
TRBV19	TRBJ1-1	13	ASSITGGRDTEAF
TRBV15	TRBJ1-4	13	ATSRATGSNEKLF
TRBV11-2	TRBJ2-3	9	ASSFRDTQY
TRBV12-3/TRBV12-4	TRBJ1-3	10	ASRASGNTIY
TRBV24-1	TRBJ2-1	13	ATERSGKQANEQF
TRBV6-5	TRBJ2-5	14	ASSYGDRGPEGTQY
TRBV7-9	TRBJ2-2	12	ASSPTVNTGELF
TRBV5-6	TRBJ1-4	13	ASSLGRGFLEKLF
TRBV10-3	TRBJ1-6	12	AIRGQGDNSPLH